This T cell receptor (beta chain) was documented in a study of blood T cell repertoires in COVID-19. Per germline, CDR1 SGHNT and CDR2 YYREEE (reference sequence). The CDR3 totals 15 residues. The V gene lost 1 base and the J gene lost 6 bases, with 16 bases spanning the gap. Source study methods: Reference gene primer amplification gave estimated nucleated cell counts. Sequencing used immunoSEQ multiplex PCR; TCRdb keeps in-frame clones, though not all of them. The DNA gave D and trimming, while V, J and clone size come from that table. In the table there are 250,000 or so clones, over 70% of which are singletons.

The source is a woman in her 30s who had been exposed to COVID-19. This rearrangement joins TRBV5-4 to TRBJ1-2; D gene uncertain. Sequenced sample: PBMCs or T cells enriched from blood (not recorded which). This CDR3 is CASSLIAGQRDGYTF. The CDR3 coding sequence is TGTGCCAGCAGCTTGATTGCAGGTCAGAGGGATGGCTACACCTTC.